This TCR beta chain comes out of a study of human T cells and chemical hapten exposure. About the study: Predominantly women, the patients had alopecia areata, totalis or universalis.

Unique molecular identifiers were attached to individual cDNA molecules within the library. Via MiXCR, TCRdb re-called the RACE reads, giving one row per CDR3 protein. The profile covers 120,000 or so distinct CDR3 sequences, with roughly 15% appearing a single time and 0.9% to 0.95% taken by the ten largest. Indicated time point: patch test 1, 2 weeks after DPC sensitization. Treatment described: therapeutic diphenylcyclopropenone sensitization with weekly scalp DPC. A note on this clonotype: Its antigen is as yet unknown.

Points from the study as a whole: Expanded TCRs grouped into significantly more large CDR3 similarity clusters than controls produced. Patch test score was positively correlated with the counts of PT1 expanded TCRs.

The specimen was whole blood, collected in connection with sensitization to the hapten diphenylcyclopropenone (DPC). This clonotype was obtained from a man younger than 35 with alopecia areata. Some clones in this sample may be carry-over from other donors' samples.

The CDR3 sequence is CATTGGNTGELFF. DNA of the CDR3: TGTGCCACGACAGGGGGCAACACCGGGGAGCTGTTTTTT. V usage is TRBV18 and J usage is TRBJ2-2; TRBD1 agrees at 10 bases. This CDR3 is built from 13 residues. The V gene's germline CDR1 is KGHSH and CDR2 LQKENI. J was trimmed by 2 bases and V by 10 bases; bases with no gene match: 1.